Below are 29 T cell receptor beta chains sequenced from a single sample in a study of T-cell reconstitution after alpha-beta-depleted transplantation in children. As it was prepared, the TCRbeta library received unique molecular identifiers. TCRdb reprocessed the PCR reads with MiXCR, giving one entry per CDR3 protein. This sample has about 300,000 distinct CDR3 sequences, with over 9% found just once. The sequenced sample was PBMCs, obtained before TCRalphabeta/CD19-depleted stem cell transplant. These receptors all come from a boy in the first two years of life with acute myeloid leukemia, due to receive a stem cell transplant.

This chain connects TRBV5-6 to TRBJ1-2; 12 nucleotides agree with TRBD1. Germline CDR1 SGHDT, CDR2 YYEEEE. This CDR3 contains 16 residues. J gave up 2 bases and V 3 bases, and 5 bases lay outside the gene matches. The chain's CDR3 is CASSWDRGRLNYGYTF. DNA for the CDR3: TGTGCCAGCAGCTGGGACAGGGGGCGTTTGAACTATGGCTACACCTTC. The whole variable domain, remainder taken from reference TRBV5-6 and TRBJ1-2, is DAGVTQSPTHLIKTRGQQVTLRCSPKSGHDTVSWYQQALGQGPQFIFQYYEEEERQRGNFPDRFSGHQFPNYSSELNVNALLLGDSALYLCASSWDRGRLNYGYTFGSGTRLTVV.

The sample holds many counts of this clonotype. The gene calls are TRBV9 and TRBJ2-2; 9 bases fit TRBD2. Germline V gene lookup returns CDR1 SGDLS and CDR2 YYNGEE. The length of the CDR3 is 18 residues. Germline trimming cut 0 bases from V and 4 bases from J; bases unmatched to any gene: 10. The CDR3 loop is CASSVVSSGGSPTGELFF. In nucleotides, the CDR3 is TGTGCCAGCAGCGTAGTGAGTAGCGGGGGAAGCCCCACCGGGGAGCTGTTTTTT.

This clonotype showed up many times. The V gene is TRBV6-5, the J gene TRBJ1-1; D is possibly TRBD1 (6 bases). Germline CDR1 is MNHEY and CDR2 is SVGAGI. Trimming cost V 7 bases and J 4 bases, with 19 bases left between them. CDR3 length: 15 amino acids. CDR3 region: CASTPGEGGGTEAFF. The CDR3, as DNA: TGTGCCAGCACCCCAGGGGAGGGAGGGGGCACTGAAGCTTTCTTT.

This clonotype was detected many times. The chain carries TRBV7-2 and TRBJ2-1; TRBD2 is a possible D gene (6 bases). Looked up from germline, CDR1 is SGHTA and CDR2 is FQGNSA. V was trimmed by 3 bases and J by 5 bases, leaving 8 bases between them. The CDR3 is 13 amino acids. CDR3 bases: TGTGCCAGCAGCTTGGGACTGCACAATGAGCAGTTCTTC. Amino acid sequence: CASSLGLHNEQFF.

This clonotype was counted only a few times. The V gene is TRBV28, the J gene TRBJ1-5; D not resolved. Trimming took 6 bases from V and 0 from J, leaving 12 bases between them. Germline V gene sequence: CDR1 MDHEN, CDR2 SYDVKM. This CDR3 comprises 15 residues. CDR3: CASRTGFYSNQPQHF. The CDR3 coding sequence is TGTGCCAGCAGAACCGGATTTTATAGCAATCAGCCCCAGCATTTT. Full variable domain (missing parts from reference TRBV28 and TRBJ1-5): DVKVTQSSRYLVKRTGEKVFLECVQDMDHENMFWYRQDPGLGLRLIYFSYDVKMKEKGDIPEGYSVSREKKERFSLILESASTNQTSMYLCASRTGFYSNQPQHFGDGTRLSIL.

This clonotype appeared many times. One junction end disagrees with the germline gene, perhaps due to a read error. The V call is TRBV27, the J call TRBJ2-3; D is unclear. The CDR3 length is 12 residues. CDR1 is MNHEY, CDR2 SMNVEV, per germline (reference sequence). For the CDR3, the DNA is TGCGCCAGCAGCCTAAGTGGGGATACGCAGTATTTT. It encodes CASSLSGDTQYF.

There are many counts of this clonotype. The chain uses TRBV2 and TRBJ1-2; 9 nucleotides line up with TRBD1. This CDR3 has 15 residues. The junction had 12 bases not matched to a gene; V was cut back by 9 bases and J by 4 bases. Per the germline V gene, CDR1 is SNHLY and CDR2 is FYNNEI. CDR3 coding DNA: TGTGCCAGAACCCCACCGGGACAGGGTTTCTATGGCTACACCTTC. Residues: CARTPPGQGFYGYTF.

In DNA form, the CDR3 reads TGCAGTGCTAGAGAGGATGCCTTTCTTCAAGAGACCCAGTACTTC. Protein sequence: CSAREDAFLQETQYF. The chain couples TRBV20-1 to TRBJ2-5; D remains ambiguous. CDR3 length: 15 residues. The germline CDR1 and CDR2 sequences are DFQATT and SNEGSKA (reference sequence). Trimming left V 0 bases short and J 2 bases short, with 13 bases between.

The table lists this clonotype with many counts. The J gene is TRBJ2-2, the V gene TRBV15; D assignment may be TRBD1 or TRBD2 (5 bases each). The germline V gene has CDR1 LNHNV and CDR2 YYDKDF (reference sequence). The V end was cut by 4 bases, the J end by 3 bases, with 12 bases between. The CDR3 totals 15 residues. The CDR3 here is CATSIRDGDTGELFF. DNA of the CDR3: TGTGCCACCAGCATTCGGGACGGAGACACCGGGGAGCTGTTTTTT. The full variable domain, with the rest looked up from reference TRBV15 and TRBJ2-2, is DAMVIQNPRYQVTQFGKPVTLSCSQTLNHNVMYWYQQKSSQAPKLLFHYYDKDFNNEADTPDNFQSRRPNTSFCFLDIRSPGLGDTAMYLCATSIRDGDTGELFFGEGSRLTVL.

This clonotype was detected only a few times. This chain uses TRBV5-1 with TRBJ2-7; TRBD1 might be the D (6 bases). Germline V CDR1 and CDR2: SGHRS, YFSETQ. The CDR3 extends over 13 amino acids. Trimming shortened V by 5 bases and J by 1 base, and 10 bases separated the two germline ends. The CDR3 reads CASRSGQSYEQYF. In DNA, the CDR3 is TGCGCCAGCAGATCAGGACAGTCCTACGAGCAGTACTTC.

The chain links TRBV4-2 to TRBJ2-5; tentative D call: TRBD2 (5 bases). V dropped 0 bases and J dropped 3 bases, with 5 bases sitting between them. Germline CDR1 and CDR2: LGHNA and YNFKEQ. The CDR3 sequence is 13 residues long. DNA for the CDR3: TGTGCCAGCAGCCAAGATAGCGAAGAGACCCAGTACTTC. Its protein product is CASSQDSEETQYF.

This clonotype was recorded many times. The V gene is TRBV5-5, the J gene TRBJ2-2; D is perhaps TRBD1 or TRBD2 (5 bases each). Trimming stripped 5 bases from V and 4 bases from J, with 15 bases between. The CDR3 sequence is 15 residues long. The germline gives CDR1 SGHKS, CDR2 YYEKEE (reference sequence). The CDR3 protein is CASRNGAGTTGELFF. The CDR3, as DNA: TGTGCCAGCAGGAACGGGGCCGGGACCACCGGGGAGCTGTTTTTT.

The chain carries TRBV7-9 and TRBJ1-5; D unresolved. CDR1 SEHNR and CDR2 FQNEAQ come from the germline V gene (reference sequence). V lost 3 bases, J lost 0 bases, and 9 bases lay in between. This CDR3 is built from 15 residues. The CDR3 loop is CASSFGRYSNQPQHF. CDR3 nucleotide sequence: TGTGCCAGCAGCTTCGGTCGATATAGCAATCAGCCCCAGCATTTT.

This clonotype was seen repeatedly, ten times or more. V is TRBV4-1 and J is TRBJ2-3; D perhaps matches TRBD2 (5 bases). CDR3 length equals 16 residues. V dropped 0 bases and J dropped 5 bases, with 15 bases sitting between them. CDR1 is MGHRA and CDR2 is YSYEKL in the germline V gene. Here the CDR3 DNA reads TGCGCCAGCAGCCAAGATTGGTCGGACTGGATAGATACGCAGTATTTT. This sequence encodes CASSQDWSDWIDTQYF.

For this clonotype: The CDR3 end shows no conserved phenylalanine or tryptophan, and so a read error is likely. The CDR3 is CSVGRASLIVDEQFL. CDR3 in DNA: TGCAGCGTTGGACGGGCTAGCCTGATTGTCGATGAGCAGTTCCTC. The chain couples TRBV29-1 to TRBJ2-1, with D possibly being TRBD2 (5 bases). Germline V lookup: CDR1 SQVTM, CDR2 ANQGSEA. The CDR3 totals 15 residues. V lost 4 bases and J lost 8, with 21 bases in between.

Many counts were recorded for this clonotype. J is TRBJ2-5 and V is TRBV10-3; TRBD1 is a possible D gene (7 bases). Trimming stripped 4 bases from V and 3 bases from J, with 15 bases between. Germline CDR1 and CDR2: ENHRY and SYGVKD. The CDR3 consists of 15 residues. CDR3 amino acids: CAISGRQGGEETQYF. The CDR3 coding sequence is TGTGCCATCAGTGGACGACAGGGAGGTGAAGAGACCCAGTACTTC.

This clonotype appeared many times. V usage is TRBV20-1 and J usage is TRBJ2-3; possibly TRBD1 for D (6 bases). The germline gives CDR1 DFQATT, CDR2 SNEGSKA (reference sequence). CDR3 size: 13 residues. V was cut by 8 bases and J by 3 bases, with 15 bases left in between. CDR3 DNA: TGCAGTCTTACTAGAGGGGGAACAGATACGCAGTATTTT. Protein: CSLTRGGTDTQYF.

The sample holds a few counts of this clonotype. The V gene is TRBV20-1, the J gene TRBJ2-7; TRBD2 aligns across 10 bases. There are 16 residues in the CDR3. The ends lost 0 bases at V and 3 bases at J; junction bases unmatched: 8. CDR1 and CDR2 from the germline V gene are DFQATT and SNEGSKA (reference sequence). The CDR3 protein is CSARDHGLADFYEQYF. The CDR3 bases are TGCAGTGCTAGAGATCATGGACTAGCGGATTTCTACGAGCAGTACTTC.

This clonotype has ten or more counts. The chain combines TRBV21-1 with TRBJ2-7; the DNA was not compared with TRBD1, the D call given in the table. TRBV21-1 is shown as a pseudogene. CDR3 length: 13 amino acids. The CDR3 DNA reads TGTGCCAGCAGCAAAGGGGGGACCCACGAGCAGTACTTC. Protein: CASSKGGTHEQYF.

This clonotype has only a few counts. The chain is built from TRBV11-3 and TRBJ2-1, with D unclear. CDR1 and CDR2 from the germline V gene are SGHNT and YENEEA. The CDR3 runs to 12 residues. Trimming removed 2 bases from V and 9 bases from J, with 8 bases in between. The CDR3: CASSLYPTEQFF. The CDR3 DNA follows: TGTGCCAGCAGCTTATATCCTACTGAGCAGTTCTTC. Full variable domain (outside the CDR3, taken from reference TRBV11-3 and TRBJ2-1): EAGVVQSPRYKIIEKKQPVAFWCNPISGHNTLYWYLQNLGQGPELLIRYENEEAVDDSQLPKDRFSAERLKGVDSTLKIQPAELGDSAVYLCASSLYPTEQFFGPGTRLTVL.

This clonotype was counted many times. A read error may account for a junction end that differs from germline. This chain joins TRBV2 and TRBJ2-3, with D perhaps TRBD1 (6 bases). The germline V gene encodes CDR1 SNHLY and CDR2 FYNNEI. This CDR3 contains 15 residues. The CDR3 sequence is CTSSEGGVSTDTQYF. In DNA form, the CDR3 reads TGTACCAGCAGTGAAGGGGGAGTGAGCACAGATACGCAGTATTTT. Looking up the rest from reference TRBV2 and TRBJ2-3 gives the full variable domain: EPEVTQTPSHQVTQMGQEVILRCVPISNHLYFYWYRQILGQKVEFLVSFYNNEISEKSEIFDDQFSVERPDGSNFTLKIRSTKLEDSAMYFCTSSEGGVSTDTQYFGPGTRLTVL.

The V gene is TRBV19, the J gene TRBJ2-7; D remains ambiguous. CDR1 LNHDA and CDR2 SQIVND come from the germline V gene (reference sequence). Trimming removed 5 bases at V and 0 bases at J, with 20 bases between. The CDR3 spans 17 residues. DNA for the CDR3: TGTGCCAGTAGTCCCCGGCCGGGTGGAATCAACTCCTACGAGCAGTACTTC. Its protein product is CASSPRPGGINSYEQYF.

This clonotype was seen many times. V and J are TRBV4-3 and TRBJ2-3; 9 bases line up with TRBD2. V dropped 2 bases and J dropped 3; count of bases not matched to a gene: 9. CDR3 length: 17 residues. Germline CDR1 reads LGHNA; CDR2 reads YSLEER. The CDR3 region has the DNA TGCGCCAGCAGCCAATTCGGTAGCGGGAGAGTTACAGATACGCAGTATTTT. Its translation: CASSQFGSGRVTDTQYF.

Ten or more counts support this clonotype. The chain combines TRBV7-9 with TRBJ2-7; 10 bases match TRBD1. The CDR3 spans 15 residues. Looked up from germline, CDR1 is SEHNR and CDR2 is FQNEAQ (reference sequence). V lost 3 bases, J lost 2 bases, and 4 bases stayed unmatched. The CDR3 DNA is TGTGCCAGCAGCTTTGTCGGGACAGGGGCCTACGAGCAGTACTTC. Translated: CASSFVGTGAYEQYF.

This clonotype was found many times. V gene TRBV7-6 combines with J gene TRBJ2-1; TRBD1 agrees at 10 bases. The CDR3 extends over 16 amino acids. CDR1 SGHVS and CDR2 FNYEAQ come from the germline V gene. V shed 4 bases and J 4 bases; nucleotides not matched to a gene: 7. The CDR3 sequence is CASSSRDRGMYNEQFF. In DNA form, the CDR3 reads TGTGCCAGCAGCTCCCGGGACAGGGGAATGTACAATGAGCAGTTCTTC.

The table lists this clonotype with many counts. The chain uses TRBV7-9 and TRBJ2-7, with a possible D match to TRBD2 (6 bases). Trimming stripped 3 bases from V and 7 bases from J, with 16 bases between. This CDR3 region has 14 residues. Germline CDR1 is SEHNR and CDR2 is FQNEAQ (reference sequence). The CDR3 spells CASSFENLGREQYF. DNA for the CDR3: TGTGCCAGCAGCTTCGAAAACTTAGGGAGGGAGCAGTACTTC.

The table lists this clonotype with many counts. The J gene is TRBJ2-5, the V gene TRBV6-5; TRBD1 might be the D (5 bases). V was cut by 4 bases and J by 5 bases, with 8 bases left in between. The CDR3 totals 12 residues. The V gene's germline CDR1 is MNHEY and CDR2 SVGAGI. The chain's CDR3 is CASSFNRETQYF. CDR3 nucleotides: TGTGCCAGCAGTTTTAACAGGGAGACCCAGTACTTC.

Points on this clonotype: A much larger clone lies a single base off, so this may be a read error. This rearrangement joins TRBV5-1 to TRBJ1-1; D uncertain. This CDR3 spans 13 amino acids. CDR1 is SGHRS and CDR2 is YFSETQ in the germline V gene. The CDR3 protein is CASPGRRNTVAFF. The CDR3 coding sequence is TGCGCCAGCCCCGGACGGAGGAACACTGTAGCTTTCTTT.

In this sample, this clonotype turned up a few times. This chain uses TRBV9 with TRBJ2-5, with TRBD1 matching over 8 bases. V was pared by 3 bases and J by 2 bases, with 9 bases of the junction left unmatched. CDR3 size: 16 residues. Germline assignment: CDR1 SGDLS and CDR2 YYNGEE. As DNA, the CDR3 is TGTGCCAGCAGCGCCCCACCGGGACAGGAACAAGAGACCCAGTACTTC. Protein product: CASSAPPGQEQETQYF.